This T cell receptor (beta chain) emerged from a study of early T cells in non-severe SARS-CoV-2 infection. Study-level background: Whole-blood bulk RNA, unsorted, was sequenced, and chains were unpaired. Regarding the study as a whole: A preference for anti-spike CD8 responses marked VDJdb matching, which missed private and CD4 specificities.

Points on this clonotype: As yet, its antigen is unknown.

Attachment of unique molecular identifiers was made to individual cDNA molecules. One entry per CDR3 protein, called by TCRdb with MiXCR from the 5' RACE reads. The table lists around 47,000 distinct CDR3 sequences, 11% of them singletons. Sequenced: whole blood. The TCR sequence derives from an adult who was a healthcare worker with PCR-confirmed SARS-CoV-2 infection or an uninfected control (not recorded which).

For the CDR3, the DNA is TGTGCCAGCGGCCGCAGGGACCTCAATCAGCCCCAGCATTTT. Its translation is CASGRRDLNQPQHF. The chain combines TRBV5-6 with TRBJ1-5, with D tentatively TRBD1 (5 bases). V dropped 7 bases and J dropped 3 bases, with 14 bases sitting between them. CDR1 and CDR2 from the germline V gene are SGHDT and YYEEEE. The CDR3 totals 14 residues.